This entry describes one T cell receptor beta chain. The length of the CDR3 is 15 residues. Germline assignment: CDR1 LGHDT and CDR2 YNNKEL (reference sequence). Trimming removed 2 bases at V and 6 bases at J, with 14 bases between. This specimen comes from a study of control samples from healthy donors and cancer patients. Sequencing used immunoSEQ multiplex PCR; TCRdb keeps in-frame clones, though not all of them. The sample holds about 120,000 clones; around nine tenths are singletons and the top ten take 2% to 3%. Sequencing was performed on blood. The V and J genes are TRBV3-1 (or the pseudogene TRBV3-2) and TRBJ2-1; maybe TRBD2 (6 bases). The source of this sequence is a man aged 40-50 years in good health. The CDR3 DNA reads as TGTGCCAGCAGCCAATGGGACTCTACCGTCAATGAGCAGTTCTTC. Amino acid sequence: CASSQWDSTVNEQFF.